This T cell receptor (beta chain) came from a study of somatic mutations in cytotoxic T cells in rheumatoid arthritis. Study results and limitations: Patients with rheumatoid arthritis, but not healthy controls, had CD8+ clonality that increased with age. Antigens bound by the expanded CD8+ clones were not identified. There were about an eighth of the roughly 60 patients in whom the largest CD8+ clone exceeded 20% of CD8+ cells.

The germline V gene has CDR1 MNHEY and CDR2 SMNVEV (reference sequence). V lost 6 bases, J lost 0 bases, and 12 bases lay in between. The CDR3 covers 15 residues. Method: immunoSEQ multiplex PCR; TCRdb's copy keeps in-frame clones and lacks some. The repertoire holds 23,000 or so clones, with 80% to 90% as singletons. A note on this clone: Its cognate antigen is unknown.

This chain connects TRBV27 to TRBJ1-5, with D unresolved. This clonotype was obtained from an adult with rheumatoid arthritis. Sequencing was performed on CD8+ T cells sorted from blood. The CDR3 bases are TGTGCCAGCAGACCGAGAGGATATAGCAATCAGCCCCAGCATTTT. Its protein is CASRPRGYSNQPQHF.